These 24 T cell receptor beta chains were sequenced from one sample in a study of cytomegalovirus exposure and HLA in healthy donors. PCR was performed using 60 Vbeta and 13 Jbeta primers. Assay used: immunoSEQ multiplex PCR; TCRdb lists only in-frame clones, some missing. The table has 200,000 or so clones, over 70% seen once. Sequencing input: PBMCs. Receptor source: a woman between 18 and 30 years old in good health and CMV-seropositive.

V and J are TRBV6-5 and TRBJ1-4, with 10 bases matching TRBD1. The CDR3 totals 13 residues. Losses at the gene ends were 8 bases for V and 15 bases for J; bases not matched to a gene: 12. Per germline, CDR1 MNHEY and CDR2 SVGAGI. CDR3: CASSDRGRGRVFF. CDR3 nucleotide sequence: TGTGCCAGCTCCGACAGGGGGCGAGGAAGGGTGTTTTTT.

This sequence joins TRBV5-1 and TRBJ1-1; TRBD1 matches at 10 bases. CDR1 and CDR2 (germline): SGHRS, YFSETQ. Losses at the gene ends were 2 bases for V and 3 bases for J; bases not matched to a gene: 4. This CDR3 spans 15 amino acids. CDR3 amino acids: CASSFRQGADTEAFF. CDR3 coding DNA: TGCGCCAGCAGCTTCCGACAGGGGGCGGACACTGAAGCTTTCTTT. Full variable domain (outside the CDR3, taken from reference TRBV5-1 and TRBJ1-1): KAGVTQTPRYLIKTRGQQVTLSCSPISGHRSVSWYQQTPGQGLQFLFEYFSETQRNKGNFPGRFSGRQFSNSRSEMNVSTLELGDSALYLCASSFRQGADTEAFFGQGTRLTVV.

This sequence joins TRBV7-2 and TRBJ2-3; TRBD2 matches 9 bases. This CDR3 region has 16 residues. Germline V CDR1 and CDR2: SGHTA, FQGNSA. V lost 6 bases, J lost 6 bases, and 13 bases stayed unmatched. The CDR3 sequence is CASRRGSGGPLDTQYF. In nucleotides, the CDR3 is TGTGCCAGCAGGCGGGGTAGCGGGGGCCCTTTGGATACGCAGTATTTT. The full variable domain, in which reference TRBV7-2 and TRBJ2-3 provide the parts outside the CDR3, is GAGVSQSPSNKVTEKGKDVELRCDPISGHTALYWYRQSLGQGLEFLIYFQGNSAPDKSGLPSDRFSAERTGGSVSTLTIQRTQQEDSAVYLCASRRGSGGPLDTQYFGPGTRLTVL.

This chain links TRBV6-4 with TRBJ1-6; 8 bases fit TRBD1. V was clipped by 3 bases and J by 6 bases; unmatched bases: 1. Germline CDR1 is MRHNA and CDR2 is SNTAGT. The CDR3 has 14 amino acids. In nucleotides, the CDR3 is TGTGCCAGCAGTGAGGGGACAGGTAATTCACCCCTCCACTTT. This encodes CASSEGTGNSPLHF.

This clone was picked up a small number of times. The chain recombines TRBV10-3 with TRBJ1-5; the D gene is possibly TRBD1 (6 bases). There are 14 residues in the CDR3. Trimming cost V 6 bases and J 0 bases, with 9 bases left between them. Germline CDR1 reads ENHRY; CDR2 reads SYGVKD. Here the CDR3 DNA reads TGTGCCATCAGAGGACAGAATAGCAATCAGCCCCAGCATTTT. Its protein is CAIRGQNSNQPQHF.

The V gene is TRBV5-4, the J gene TRBJ2-1; possibly TRBD2 for D (6 bases). The germline V and J ends were trimmed by 6 bases and 0 bases, with 10 bases remaining between them. The CDR3 is made up of 14 amino acids. Germline assignment: CDR1 SGHNT and CDR2 YYREEE (reference sequence). CDR3 sequence: CASNAGSSYNEQFF. As DNA, the CDR3 is TGTGCCAGCAACGCGGGGAGCTCCTACAATGAGCAGTTCTTC.

The chain links TRBV5-1 to TRBJ2-7; TRBD1 agrees at 7 bases. The CDR3 spans 16 residues. Germline V CDR1 and CDR2: SGHRS, YFSETQ. V lost 4 bases, J lost 1 base, and 11 bases stayed unmatched. The CDR3 loop reads CASSPTGDPLSYEQYV. The CDR3 nucleotides read TGCGCCAGCAGCCCCACAGGGGACCCTCTTTCCTACGAGCAGTACGTC.

V is TRBV4-1 and J is TRBJ2-1; 11 bases match TRBD2. Germline CDR1 and CDR2: MGHRA and YSYEKL. V trimming: 0 bases; J trimming: 8 bases; junction bases outside the gene matches: 6. CDR3 length: 16 amino acids. CDR3 protein: CASSQELAGGWDEQFF. The CDR3 region has the DNA TGCGCCAGCAGCCAAGAGCTAGCGGGGGGTTGGGATGAGCAGTTCTTC.

The chain couples TRBV7-9 to TRBJ1-1; TRBD1 matches at 9 bases. Germline loops: CDR1 SEHNR, CDR2 FQNEAQ (reference sequence). V gave up 3 bases and J gave up 4 bases; unmatched junction bases: 6. The CDR3 is made up of 15 amino acids. The CDR3 bases are TGTGCCAGCAGCTTTTCAGACAGGGGGGTCACTGAAGCTTTCTTT. This sequence encodes CASSFSDRGVTEAFF.

This sequence joins TRBV5-4 and TRBJ1-2; D might be TRBD1 (5 bases). The V gene's germline CDR1 is SGHNT and CDR2 YYREEE (reference sequence). The CDR3 loop spans 15 amino acids. Deletions cut 6 bases from V and 5 bases from J, with 20 bases between. The CDR3 is CASTSGAGTRYGYTF. The CDR3 bases are TGTGCCAGCACCTCTGGGGCCGGAACTCGTTATGGCTACACCTTC. The full variable domain, its missing parts supplied by reference TRBV5-4 and TRBJ1-2, is ETGVTQSPTHLIKTRGQQVTLRCSSQSGHNTVSWYQQALGQGPQFIFQYYREEENGRGNFPPRFSGLQFPNYSSELNVNALELDDSALYLCASTSGAGTRYGYTFGSGTRLTVV.

This chain joins TRBV5-6 and TRBJ1-1; the D is unclear. Between the trimmed V and J ends, which lost 1 base and 2 bases, there was a span of 12 bases. Looked up from germline, CDR1 is SGHDT and CDR2 is YYEEEE. CDR3 length: 15 residues. The CDR3 DNA reads TGTGCCAGCAGCTTGTTAATCTCCCCTAACACTGAAGCTTTCTTT. Residues: CASSLLISPNTEAFF.

There are a few counts of this clone. This chain links TRBV27 with TRBJ2-7, with D unresolved. The germline CDR1 and CDR2 sequences are MNHEY and SMNVEV (reference sequence). The CDR3 is 13 amino acids. V was cut by 3 bases and J by 4 bases, with 10 bases left in between. The CDR3 sequence is CASSFGSWYEQYF. The CDR3 DNA reads as TGTGCCAGCAGTTTCGGTTCTTGGTACGAGCAGTACTTC.

The chain uses TRBV5-1 and TRBJ1-5, with 7 bases fitting TRBD1. The germline V gene encodes CDR1 SGHRS and CDR2 YFSETQ. With 5 bases clipped from V and 5 bases from J, the junction kept 10 bases outside the gene matches. The CDR3 totals 15 residues. The CDR3 region is CASRQGTAKDQPQHF. The CDR3 nucleotides are TGCGCCAGCAGGCAAGGGACAGCAAAGGATCAGCCCCAGCATTTT.

This clone showed up just once. The J gene is TRBJ2-3, the V gene TRBV7-2, with TRBD1 identical over 9 bases. The CDR3 consists of 15 residues. Looked up from germline, CDR1 is SGHTA and CDR2 is FQGNSA. With 6 bases clipped from V and 3 bases from J, the junction kept 7 bases outside the gene matches. The CDR3 loop is CASRVQGAGTDTQYF. The CDR3 coding sequence is TGTGCCAGCAGGGTACAGGGGGCCGGAACAGATACGCAGTATTTT.

The J gene is TRBJ1-2, the V gene TRBV5-5; D is undetermined. Germline values: CDR1 SGHKS, CDR2 YYEKEE (reference sequence). V was pared by 0 bases and J by 1 base, with 10 bases between. The CDR3 length is 15 residues. This chain's CDR3 is CASSLGGIINYGYTF. The CDR3 coding sequence is TGTGCCAGCAGCTTGGGAGGGATAATTAACTATGGCTACACCTTC.

This clone was counted a single time. The CDR3 DNA sequence: TGTGCCAGCAGACCGGGACAGCCAAATGAAAAACTGTTTTTT. Protein product: CASRPGQPNEKLFF. The V and J genes are TRBV6-5 and TRBJ1-4, with TRBD1 identical over 7 bases. Germline-derived CDR1 and CDR2 are MNHEY and SVGAGI. CDR3 length: 14 amino acids. V trimming: 6 bases; J trimming: 5 bases; junction bases outside the gene matches: 6.

V usage is TRBV7-9 and J usage is TRBJ1-5; no clear D. This CDR3 contains 12 residues. The V gene's germline CDR1 is SEHNR and CDR2 FQNEAQ (reference sequence). Trimming stripped 3 bases from V and 7 bases from J, with 7 bases between. The CDR3 nucleotides read TGTGCCAGCAGCTTCTCAGGACAGCCCCAGCATTTT. As protein: CASSFSGQPQHF.

This clone was recorded once. CDR3 region: CASSLVPGDETQYF. The CDR3 DNA reads TGTGCCAGCAGCTTGGTTCCAGGGGATGAGACCCAGTACTTC. The chain joins TRBV5-4 to TRBJ2-5; possibly TRBD1 for D (6 bases). Germline CDR1 is SGHNT and CDR2 is YYREEE (reference sequence). V lost 0 bases, J lost 5 bases, and 11 bases lay in between. The CDR3 consists of 14 residues.

The gene calls are TRBV5-4 and TRBJ2-5; TRBD1 agrees at 9 bases. There are 16 residues in the CDR3. The V gene's germline CDR1 is SGHNT and CDR2 YYREEE (reference sequence). The ends lost 1 base at V and 4 bases at J; junction bases unmatched: 8. The CDR3 reads CASSLNNRGRGETQYF. CDR3 DNA sequence: TGTGCCAGCAGCTTGAATAACAGGGGGCGAGGAGAGACCCAGTACTTC.

The count of this clone is one. The chain recombines TRBV9 with TRBJ1-3, with a tentative D call TRBD1 (5 bases). The V end lost 4 bases, the J end lost 4 bases, and 15 bases lay between the germline ends. CDR1 is SGDLS, CDR2 YYNGEE, per germline. This CDR3 spans 15 amino acids. The CDR3 nucleotides read TGTGCCAGCAGCCCCCCAGGGCCGAGGGGAAACACCATATATTTT. Encoded protein: CASSPPGPRGNTIYF.

This clone occurred once. The J gene is TRBJ2-1, the V gene TRBV5-4, with TRBD1 matching over 8 bases. CDR1 SGHNT and CDR2 YYREEE come from the germline V gene (reference sequence). The CDR3 spans 14 residues. V lost 1 base to trimming and J lost 7 bases; unmatched junction nucleotides: 4. CDR3 sequence reads: CASSLKTGANEQFF. Written as DNA, the CDR3 is TGTGCCAGCAGCTTGAAGACAGGGGCGAATGAGCAGTTCTTC.

The CDR3 DNA is TGTGCCAGCAGCCGGGGGACTGGAGAGACCCAGTACTTC. Its translation is CASSRGTGETQYF. This chain uses TRBV6-5 with TRBJ2-5, with a weak D call TRBD2 (6 bases). V was trimmed by 6 bases and J by 4 bases, leaving 12 bases between them. CDR3 length: 13 residues. Germline assignment: CDR1 MNHEY and CDR2 SVGAGI.

The chain combines TRBV30 with TRBJ1-1; TRBD1 matches at 7 bases. Germline trimming cut 0 bases from V and 3 bases from J; bases unmatched to any gene: 4. The CDR3 totals 14 residues. Germline lookup yields CDR1 GTSNPN and CDR2 SVGIG (reference sequence). The CDR3 spells CAWSVQGMDTEAFF. The CDR3 region has the DNA TGTGCCTGGAGTGTACAGGGGATGGACACTGAAGCTTTCTTT.

This chain connects TRBV5-4 to TRBJ1-1; 7 nucleotides align to TRBD1. V shed 2 bases, J shed 4 bases, and the junction held 5 bases outside the gene matches. CDR1 is SGHNT and CDR2 is YYREEE in the germline V gene (reference sequence). CDR3 length: 14 amino acids. The CDR3 spells CASSLGGGGTEAFF. CDR3 in DNA: TGTGCCAGCAGCTTAGGAGGGGGCGGCACTGAAGCTTTCTTT.